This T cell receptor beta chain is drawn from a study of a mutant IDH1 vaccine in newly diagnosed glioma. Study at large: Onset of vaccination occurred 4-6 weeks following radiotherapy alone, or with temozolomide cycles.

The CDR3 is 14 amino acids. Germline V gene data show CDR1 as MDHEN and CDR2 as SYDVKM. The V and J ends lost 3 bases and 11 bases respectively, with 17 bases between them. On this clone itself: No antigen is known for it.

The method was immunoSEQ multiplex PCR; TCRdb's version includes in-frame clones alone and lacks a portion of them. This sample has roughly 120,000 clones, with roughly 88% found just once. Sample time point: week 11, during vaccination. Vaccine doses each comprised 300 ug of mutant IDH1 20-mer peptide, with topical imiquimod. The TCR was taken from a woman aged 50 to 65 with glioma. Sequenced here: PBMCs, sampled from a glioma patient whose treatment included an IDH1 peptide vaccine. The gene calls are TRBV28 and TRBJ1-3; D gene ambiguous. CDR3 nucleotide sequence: TGTGCCAGCAGTTTGTCGATGGAGGGAGGGCCCATATATTTT. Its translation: CASSLSMEGGPIYF.